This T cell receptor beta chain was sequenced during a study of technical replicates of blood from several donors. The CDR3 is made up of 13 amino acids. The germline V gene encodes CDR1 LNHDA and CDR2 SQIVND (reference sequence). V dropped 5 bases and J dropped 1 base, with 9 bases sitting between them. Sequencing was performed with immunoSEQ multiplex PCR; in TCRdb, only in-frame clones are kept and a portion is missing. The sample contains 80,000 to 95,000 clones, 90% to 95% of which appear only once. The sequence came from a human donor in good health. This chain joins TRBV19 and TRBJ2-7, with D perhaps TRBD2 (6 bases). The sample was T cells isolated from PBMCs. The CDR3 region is CASSFGGSYEQYF. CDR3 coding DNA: TGTGCCAGTAGTTTTGGAGGGTCCTACGAGCAGTACTTC.